The 15 T cell receptor beta chains presented below share a single source sample, sequenced in a study of blood T cells in healthy people across ages. The second PCR ran roughly 7 to 12 cycles with a sample-barcoded 5' primer and J-beta primers. One entry per CDR3 protein, called by TCRdb with MiXCR from the 5' RACE reads. Among approximately 2,000,000 distinct CDR3 sequences listed, around 42% were seen once. The sequenced material came from blood. The receptors come from a human donor in good health.

This chain links TRBV12-3 or TRBV12-4 with TRBJ1-6; TRBD1 is a possible D gene (5 bases). The V gene lost 6 bases and the J gene lost 0 bases, with 12 bases spanning the gap. The length of the CDR3 is 16 residues. The CDR3 protein is CASSPSGGSYNSPLHF. In nucleotides, the CDR3 is TGTGCCAGCAGCCCGAGTGGGGGCTCCTATAATTCACCCCTCCACTTT.

The V and J genes are TRBV29-1 and TRBJ2-6, with a possible D match to TRBD2 (6 bases). CDR3 length equals 14 residues. V lost 1 base and J 13 bases, leaving 17 bases between the germline ends. The germline V gene encodes CDR1 SQVTM and CDR2 ANQGSEA. In DNA, the CDR3 is TGCAGCGTTGAAGGGGGGACTGGGGCCGATGTCCTGACTTTC. Translating gives CSVEGGTGADVLTF.

As regards this clonotype: This may arise from a read error, as a much more abundant clone is one base away. The V call is TRBV20-1, the J call TRBJ2-3, with D maybe TRBD2 (6 bases). The CDR3 spans 12 residues. Per the germline V gene, CDR1 is DFQATT and CDR2 is SNEGSKA (reference sequence). CDR3 sequence: CSAGTFTGTQYF. Written as DNA, the CDR3 is TGCAGTGCCGGGACTTTCACAGGTACGCAGTATTTT.

This clonotype was seen only a few times. The chain is built from TRBV9 and TRBJ2-5, with D hard to call. Gene TRBJ2-7 matches the end of the DNA better, so the J call may be wrong. Germline V gene sequence: CDR1 SGDLS, CDR2 YYNGEE. This CDR3 spans 14 amino acids. The CDR3 nucleotides read TGTGCCAGCAGCCCTCCCGGACGACGGAACGAGCAGTACTTC. Protein: CASSPPGRRNEQYF.

The chain recombines TRBV30 with TRBJ2-4, with 9 bases aligning to TRBD1. Germline V lookup: CDR1 GTSNPN, CDR2 SVGIG (reference sequence). This CDR3 comprises 13 residues. Trimming at V came to 7 bases and at J to 8 bases, leaving 9 bases not matched to a gene. This CDR3 is CAYAGQGVDIQYF. The CDR3 nucleotides read TGTGCCTATGCGGGACAGGGAGTGGACATTCAGTACTTC.

The chain has TRBV4-3 and TRBJ1-1, with D possibly being TRBD1 (6 bases). CDR1 is LGHNA and CDR2 is YSLEER in the germline V gene. CDR3 length equals 15 residues. Trimming stripped 0 bases from V and 4 bases from J, with 12 bases between. DNA of the CDR3: TGCGCCAGCAGCCAAGAGACAGGCCTAGGCACTGAAGCTTTCTTT. Translated, it gives CASSQETGLGTEAFF.

The J gene is TRBJ1-1, the V gene TRBV7-2; no reliable D call. This CDR3 spans 12 amino acids. Looked up from germline, CDR1 is SGHTA and CDR2 is FQGNSA. Trimming pared 2 bases from V and 7 bases from J, leaving 8 bases between. The CDR3 reads CASSLTGNEAFF. The CDR3 DNA sequence: TGTGCCAGCAGCTTAACCGGAAATGAAGCTTTCTTT.

This clonotype was observed a handful of times. The chain uses TRBV7-2 and TRBJ2-7, with D possibly TRBD2 on 7 matching bases. The CDR3 length is 15 residues. Trimming shortened V by 6 bases and J by 6 bases, and 21 bases separated the two germline ends. CDR1 is SGHTA, CDR2 FQGNSA, per germline. CDR3 nucleotide sequence: TGTGCCAGCAGGTTACAGGGAGGGGCTCTTGGCGAGCAGTACTTC. Amino acid sequence: CASRLQGGALGEQYF.

This clonotype was recorded a few times. V and J are TRBV7-2 and TRBJ2-7; D remains ambiguous. The germline gives CDR1 SGHTA, CDR2 FQGNSA. V lost 5 bases, J lost 3 bases, and 17 bases lay in between. The CDR3 is 15 amino acids. The CDR3: CASSPRWNGYYEQYF. CDR3 DNA sequence: TGTGCCAGCAGCCCGCGATGGAACGGGTACTACGAGCAGTACTTC.

There are many counts of this clonotype. The V gene is TRBV5-1, the J gene TRBJ1-2; possibly TRBD1 for D (6 bases). Germline lookup yields CDR1 SGHRS and CDR2 YFSETQ. The CDR3 runs 14 residues. The V and J ends lost 3 bases and 4 bases respectively, with 13 bases between them. The DNA of the CDR3 is TGCGCCAGCAGCTCTCAGGGGAGGGGCTATGGCTACACCTTC. It translates to CASSSQGRGYGYTF.

This clonotype has a count of ten or more. The chain employs TRBV29-1 and TRBJ2-1; D may be TRBD2 (5 bases). V was clipped by 4 bases and J by 4 bases, with 8 bases between them. CDR3 size: 12 residues. Germline V CDR1 and CDR2: SQVTM, ANQGSEA. This CDR3 is CSVVGVYNEQFF. The CDR3 nucleotides read TGCAGCGTTGTCGGGGTGTACAATGAGCAGTTCTTC.

Ten or more counts support this clonotype. CDR3 protein: CSVEGATNEKLFF. In nucleotides, the CDR3 is TGCAGCGTTGAGGGGGCAACTAATGAAAAACTGTTTTTT. V is TRBV29-1 and J is TRBJ1-4, with a tentative D call TRBD1 (5 bases). Germline V gene lookup returns CDR1 SQVTM and CDR2 ANQGSEA. The length of the CDR3 is 13 residues. Trimming took 3 bases from V and 0 from J, leaving 5 bases between them.

This clonotype was recorded only once. The rearrangement uses TRBV7-8 and TRBJ1-4; D remains ambiguous. V gave up 3 bases and J gave up 7 bases, with 12 bases separating them. The CDR3 is 14 amino acids. Germline assignment: CDR1 SGHVS and CDR2 FQNEAQ. CDR3 residues: CASSLTNGGEKLFF. The DNA of the CDR3 is TGTGCCAGCAGCTTGACAAACGGCGGTGAAAAACTGTTTTTT.

The chain recombines TRBV28 with TRBJ2-7; D call uncertain. CDR3 length: 13 residues. Germline CDR1 MDHEN, CDR2 SYDVKM. V lost 6 bases to trimming and J lost 2 bases, with 11 bases between them. This chain's CDR3 is CASSFEVTYEQYF. The CDR3 DNA is TGTGCCAGCAGCTTCGAGGTTACCTACGAGCAGTACTTC.

This clonotype was detected only a few times. The chain has TRBV12-3 or TRBV12-4 and TRBJ2-7; TRBD1 matches at 10 bases. The ends lost 5 bases at V and 7 bases at J; junction bases unmatched: 11. There are 15 residues in the CDR3. CDR3 residues: CASSLRQGAYREQYF. The CDR3 DNA is TGTGCCAGCAGTCTCCGACAGGGGGCCTATAGGGAGCAGTACTTC.